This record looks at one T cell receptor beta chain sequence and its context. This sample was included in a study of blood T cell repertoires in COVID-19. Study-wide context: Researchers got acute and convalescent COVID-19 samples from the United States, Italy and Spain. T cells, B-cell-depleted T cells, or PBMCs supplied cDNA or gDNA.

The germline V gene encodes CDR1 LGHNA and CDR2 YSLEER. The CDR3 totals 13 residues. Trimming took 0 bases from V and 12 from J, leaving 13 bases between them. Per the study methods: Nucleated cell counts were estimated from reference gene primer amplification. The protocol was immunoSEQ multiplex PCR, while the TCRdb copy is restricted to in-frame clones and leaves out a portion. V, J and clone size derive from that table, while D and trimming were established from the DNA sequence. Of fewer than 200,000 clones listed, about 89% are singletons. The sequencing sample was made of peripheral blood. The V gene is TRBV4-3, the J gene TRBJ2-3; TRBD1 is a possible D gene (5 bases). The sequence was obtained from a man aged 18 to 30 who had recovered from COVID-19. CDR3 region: CASSQDFQGNQYF. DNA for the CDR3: TGCGCCAGCAGCCAAGATTTTCAGGGAAACCAGTATTTT.